Sequencing of this T cell receptor beta chain was carried out in a study of shared clonotypes between healthy human individuals. Assay: immunoSEQ multiplex PCR; the TCRdb copy retains only in-frame clones and omits some. The profile shows some 2,000,000 clones, about 95% of them singletons. Naive CD8 cells lacked CD45RO and underwent positive selection for CCR7, leaving out terminally differentiated effector memory CD45RA+ cells. General observations from the study: It was expected that sequencing depth would affect clonotype sharing among donors. Naive subsets tended to show greater estimated richness than memory subsets.

Deletions cut 5 bases from V and 7 bases from J, with 21 bases between. This CDR3 is 15 amino acids long. The V gene's germline CDR1 is MDHEN and CDR2 SYDVKM. Concerning this clone: The antigen is not known.

The sample comprised naive CD8+ T cells sorted from blood. The chain uses TRBV28 and TRBJ2-7, with TRBD1 as a possible D gene (7 bases). The receptor comes from a man between 18 and 35 years old in good health. The CDR3 coding sequence is TGTGCCAGCAGTCTAGCGACAGGGTTTGTTATAGAGCAGTACTTC. This codes for CASSLATGFVIEQYF.